This T cell receptor (beta chain) was sequenced during a study of cytomegalovirus exposure and HLA in healthy donors. Study-wide results and limits: TCR beta V- and J-gene trimming was later associated with a missense DCLRE1C variant.

The PCR employed 60 Vbeta primers together with 13 Jbeta primers. Sequencing used immunoSEQ multiplex PCR; TCRdb keeps in-frame clones, though not all of them. The table records roughly 180,000 clones, just under 80% of them present only once. This clone was counted once. Its specificity is unknown. The length of the CDR3 is 15 residues. V and J are TRBV21-1 and TRBJ1-5. TRBV21-1 represents a pseudogene. This TCR was recovered from a woman between 50 and 59 years old in good health and CMV-seropositive. The source material was PBMCs. The CDR3 nucleotides are TGTGCCAGCAGCAAAGCAGGAGGGAGCAATCAGCCCCAGCATTTT. Protein sequence: CASSKAGGSNQPQHF.